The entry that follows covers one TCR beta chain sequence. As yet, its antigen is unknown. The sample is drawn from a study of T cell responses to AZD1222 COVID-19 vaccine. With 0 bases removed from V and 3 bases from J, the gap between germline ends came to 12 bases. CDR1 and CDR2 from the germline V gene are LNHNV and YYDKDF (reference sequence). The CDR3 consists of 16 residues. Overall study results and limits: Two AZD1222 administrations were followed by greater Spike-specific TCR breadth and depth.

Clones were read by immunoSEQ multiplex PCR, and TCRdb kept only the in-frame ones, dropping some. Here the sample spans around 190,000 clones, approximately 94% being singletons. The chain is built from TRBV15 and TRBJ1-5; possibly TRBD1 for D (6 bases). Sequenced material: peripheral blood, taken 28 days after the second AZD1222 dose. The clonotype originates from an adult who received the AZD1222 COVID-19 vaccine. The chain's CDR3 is CATSRDYWGHNQPQHF. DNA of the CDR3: TGTGCCACCAGCAGAGATTATTGGGGGCACAATCAGCCCCAGCATTTT.